This T cell receptor (beta chain) emerged from a study of shared clonotypes between healthy human individuals. Generated by immunoSEQ multiplex PCR, the TCRdb table keeps only in-frame clones and is missing some. The profile shows approximately 590,000 clones, about 95% of them singletons. Germline assignment: CDR1 SQVTM and CDR2 ANQGSEA. The CDR3 is 16 residues long. The V gene end was trimmed by 3 bases and the J gene end by 5 bases; junction bases not matched to a gene: 10. Terminally differentiated effector memory CD45RA+ cells were excluded from the naive CD8 cells, which were CD45RO-negative and positively selected for CCR7.

The chain joins TRBV29-1 to TRBJ2-2, with 9 bases identical to TRBD1. The sequencing input was naive CD8+ T cells sorted from blood. The receptor's source is a woman aged 25 to 45 in good health. CDR3 region: CSVEGQTGGLTGELFF. Written as DNA, the CDR3 is TGCAGCGTTGAGGGCCAGACAGGGGGTCTGACCGGGGAGCTGTTTTTT.